These 10 T cell receptor beta chains originate from one sample sequenced in a study of glioma-infiltrating T cells after dendritic cell vaccination. Sequenced by immunoSEQ multiplex PCR; TCRdb stores in-frame clones only, minus some. This table has about 73,000 clones, around 80% appearing once. The specimen comprised blood, sampled before dendritic cell vaccination. The receptors stem from a human donor with glioblastoma.

The genes are TRBV5-1 and TRBJ2-1, with 7 bases fitting TRBD2. The trim removed 0 bases at V and 4 bases at J, leaving 7 bases unmatched. Looked up from germline, CDR1 is SGHRS and CDR2 is YFSETQ. The CDR3 is 16 residues long. The CDR3 DNA sequence: TGCGCCAGCAGCTTGGCCGCCTCTAGCGGATACAATGAGCAGTTCTTC. This codes for CASSLAASSGYNEQFF.

Here the CDR3 reads CASRWGHGNSPLHF. Written as DNA, the CDR3 is TGTGCCAGCAGATGGGGACATGGTAATTCACCCCTCCACTTT. This chain connects TRBV7-9 to TRBJ1-6; a weak D match, TRBD1 (6 bases). The CDR3 consists of 14 residues. V was clipped by 6 bases and J by 6 bases, with 12 bases between them. Germline CDR1 SEHNR, CDR2 FQNEAQ (reference sequence).

This clone was observed a handful of times. The chain employs TRBV7-9 and TRBJ2-7, with D maybe TRBD1 (6 bases). There are 14 residues in the CDR3. The ends were cut back, 1 base at V and 1 base at J, with 8 bases in the middle. The germline CDR1 and CDR2 sequences are SEHNR and FQNEAQ (reference sequence). In DNA, the CDR3 is TGTGCCAGCAGCTTAGGACAGGTTTCCTACGAGCAGTACTTC. The encoded protein is CASSLGQVSYEQYF. The full variable domain, with the rest looked up from reference TRBV7-9 and TRBJ2-7, is DTGVSQNPRHKITKRGQNVTFRCDPISEHNRLYWYRQTLGQGPEFLTYFQNEAQLEKSRLLSDRFSAERPKGSFSTLEIQRTEQGDSAMYLCASSLGQVSYEQYFGPGTRLTVT.

The chain links TRBV11-2 to TRBJ1-1, with D possibly being TRBD1 (6 bases). This CDR3 has 13 residues. Germline CDR1 SGHAT, CDR2 FQNNGV. V lost 7 bases to trimming and J lost 5 bases, with 14 bases between them. CDR3 in amino acids: CASTRNQGTEAFF. The CDR3, as DNA: TGTGCCAGCACCAGGAATCAGGGGACTGAAGCTTTCTTT.

This chain links TRBV30 with TRBJ2-7; D possibly corresponds to TRBD2 (5 bases). The CDR3 sequence is 12 residues long. CDR1 GTSNPN and CDR2 SVGIG come from the germline V gene (reference sequence). V lost 3 bases and J lost 1, with 7 bases in between. The CDR3 reads CAWRRDSYEQYV. CDR3 coding DNA: TGTGCCTGGAGACGGGATTCCTACGAGCAGTACGTC.

The V gene is TRBV2, the J gene TRBJ2-1; possible D gene TRBD1, 7 bases. Germline loops: CDR1 SNHLY, CDR2 FYNNEI. Trimming stripped 7 bases from V and 3 bases from J, with 16 bases between. The CDR3 loop spans 15 amino acids. CDR3 sequence reads: CASTDGGQNYNEQFF. In DNA form, the CDR3 reads TGTGCCAGCACCGACGGGGGACAGAACTACAATGAGCAGTTCTTC.

This chain joins TRBV6-1 and TRBJ2-7; possible D gene TRBD1, 6 bases. Germline-derived CDR1 and CDR2 are MNHNS and SASEGT. V was shortened by 8 bases and J by 3 bases, with 14 bases between the two germline ends. The CDR3 covers 13 residues. Here the CDR3 DNA reads TGTGCCAGCTCCCCAGCAGGGGTCTACGAGCAGTACGTC. Its translation is CASSPAGVYEQYV.

The V and J genes are TRBV28 and TRBJ1-5; D unresolved. The CDR3 spans 12 residues. Between the trimmed V and J ends, which lost 2 bases and 3 bases, there was a span of 2 bases. CDR1 MDHEN and CDR2 SYDVKM come from the germline V gene. This CDR3 is CASSLLNQPQHF. CDR3 nucleotides: TGTGCCAGCAGTTTACTCAATCAGCCCCAGCATTTT. Complete variable domain (other parts from reference TRBV28 and TRBJ1-5): DVKVTQSSRYLVKRTGEKVFLECVQDMDHENMFWYRQDPGLGLRLIYFSYDVKMKEKGDIPEGYSVSREKKERFSLILESASTNQTSMYLCASSLLNQPQHFGDGTRLSIL.

The V and J genes are TRBV7-2 and TRBJ2-5, with D possibly being TRBD2 (5 bases). Trimming left V 10 bases short and J 1 base short, with 10 bases between. This CDR3 has 12 amino acids. Germline V gives CDR1 SGHTA, CDR2 FQGNSA. CDR3 in DNA: TGTGCCACGCATAGCGCCCAAGAGACCCAGTACTTC. This sequence encodes CATHSAQETQYF.

V is TRBV7-2 and J is TRBJ2-2; no clear D gene. In germline, CDR1 is SGHTA, CDR2 FQGNSA. V gave up 1 base and J gave up 7 bases, with 10 bases separating them. The CDR3 runs to 14 residues. The chain's CDR3 is CASSLDSVIGELFF. The CDR3 DNA sequence: TGTGCCAGCAGCTTAGATAGTGTCATCGGGGAGCTGTTTTTT.